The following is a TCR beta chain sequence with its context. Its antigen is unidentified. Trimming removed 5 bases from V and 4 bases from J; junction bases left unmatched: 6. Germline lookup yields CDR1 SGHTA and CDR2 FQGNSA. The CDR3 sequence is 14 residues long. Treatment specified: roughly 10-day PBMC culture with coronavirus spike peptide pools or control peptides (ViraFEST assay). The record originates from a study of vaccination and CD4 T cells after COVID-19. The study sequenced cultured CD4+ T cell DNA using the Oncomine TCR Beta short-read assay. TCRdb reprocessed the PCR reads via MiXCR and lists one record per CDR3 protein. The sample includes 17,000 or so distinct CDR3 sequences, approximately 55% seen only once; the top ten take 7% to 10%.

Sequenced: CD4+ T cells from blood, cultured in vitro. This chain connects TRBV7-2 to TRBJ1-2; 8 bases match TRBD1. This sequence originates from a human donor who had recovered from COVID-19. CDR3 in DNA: TGTGCCAGCAGCCCGGGACAGGCCTTCTATGGCTACACCTTC. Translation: CASSPGQAFYGYTF.